This paragraph covers one T cell receptor (beta chain) sequence. The antigen remains unidentified. This record comes from a study of T cell responses to AZD1222 COVID-19 vaccine. Background on the study: Doses given second, at about 4 or about 12 weeks, were pooled.

Generated by immunoSEQ multiplex PCR, the TCRdb table keeps only in-frame clones and is missing some. The sample has around 100,000 clones, roughly 80% seen once; the top ten hold about 9.4%. General study points: Clonal diversity may have been underestimated in mostly white British donors. An increase in Spike-specific TCR breadth and depth was observed after two AZD1222 doses.

Sequenced material: peripheral blood, taken on day 0 of AZD1222 vaccination. This TCR came from an adult in good health.

The CDR3 DNA reads TGTGCCAGCTCACCACAGAAGGGAGGAACCGGGGAGCTGTTTTTT. Protein product: CASSPQKGGTGELFF. The chain links TRBV18 to TRBJ2-2; TRBD2 might be the D (6 bases). The CDR3 is made up of 15 amino acids. V was shortened by 1 base and J by 5 bases, with 11 bases between the two germline ends. Germline V gene sequence: CDR1 KGHSH, CDR2 LQKENI.